One T cell receptor beta chain is described in this entry. What it binds is unknown. Other nucleotide sequences in the sample specify the same CDR3. CDR1 is SGHRS, CDR2 YFSETQ, per germline. The CDR3 length is 15 residues. The J segment lost 4 bases and the V segment lost 4 bases, leaving 7 bases of the junction unmatched. This entry is derived from a study of OX40 agonist ivuxolimab in advanced cancers. About the research overall: Each patient was given ivuxolimab into a vein every 2 weeks, at 0.01 to 10 mg/kg. There were three patients with partial responses, one having hepatocellular carcinoma and two cutaneous melanoma. Anti-PD-1, anti-PD-L1 or anti-CTLA-4 therapy given earlier was allowed, and approximately 40% had some. Points from the study as a whole: Expanded clones were, on average, more numerous among CD8+ T cells than CD4+.

Repertoires were generated with immunoSEQ multiplex PCR, while TCRdb's copy carries only in-frame clones and drops some. The profile shows more than 80,000 clones, 85% to 95% of them singletons. The sample in question was CD4+ or CD8+ T cells sorted from blood, obtained in a trial of the OX40 agonist ivuxolimab. The J gene is TRBJ2-3, the V gene TRBV5-1; 9 bases map to TRBD1. The receptor was isolated from an adult with an advanced solid tumor such as melanoma, head and neck, liver or kidney cancer. Here the CDR3 reads CASSKLQGAADTQYF. CDR3 sequence (DNA): TGCGCCAGCAGCAAACTACAGGGGGCGGCAGATACGCAGTATTTT.